The 29 T cell receptor beta chains below all came from one sample that was sequenced in a study of T cell repertoires in cytomegalovirus infection. TCRdb processed the reads anew with MiXCR; each CDR3 protein has one entry. The sample carries just under 300,000 distinct CDR3 sequences, roughly 9.3% recorded once. The sample taken for sequencing was PBMCs. The origin of the receptors is a human donor in good health (CMV status not recorded). Some clones in this sample may be carry-over from other donors' samples.

The chain uses TRBV29-1 and TRBJ1-1, with D possibly TRBD1 on 5 matching bases. V was cut by 7 bases and J by 7 bases, with 16 bases left in between. The CDR3 covers 12 residues. From germline, CDR1 is SQVTM and CDR2 ANQGSEA. The CDR3 region is CSAAPGPLEAFF. The CDR3 coding sequence is TGCAGCGCTGCTCCGGGACCCCTTGAAGCTTTCTTT.

This clonotype was observed many times. The chain is built from TRBV7-2 and TRBJ1-5; 7 nucleotides line up with TRBD1. The CDR3 extends over 16 amino acids. Germline loops: CDR1 SGHTA, CDR2 FQGNSA. With 1 base clipped from V and 4 bases from J, the junction kept 7 bases outside the gene matches. The CDR3 bases are TGTGCCAGCAGCTTAGTAGGGGGCGAATGGAATCAGCCCCAGCATTTT. Its protein is CASSLVGGEWNQPQHF.

This clonotype was recorded at least ten times. V usage is TRBV7-8 and J usage is TRBJ1-4, with D perhaps matching TRBD1 (5 bases). The germline V gene encodes CDR1 SGHVS and CDR2 FQNEAQ. Trimming shortened V by 5 bases and J by 5 bases, and 12 bases separated the two germline ends. The CDR3 runs to 14 residues. CDR3 nucleotides: TGTGCCAGCAGCAAGACTCGACAGAATGAAAAACTGTTTTTT. Translating it yields CASSKTRQNEKLFF.

This clonotype was seen more than once but under ten times. The chain employs TRBV20-1 and TRBJ2-3; TRBD2 matches at 9 bases. Losses at the gene ends were 0 bases for V and 4 bases for J; bases not matched to a gene: 5. The length of the CDR3 is 15 residues. CDR1 is DFQATT and CDR2 is SNEGSKA in the germline V gene (reference sequence). The CDR3 sequence is CSARDRAGGADTQYF. CDR3 nucleotides: TGCAGTGCTAGAGATCGGGCGGGGGGGGCAGATACGCAGTATTTT.

V and J are TRBV13 and TRBJ2-5; D might be TRBD2 (6 bases). The CDR3 runs 12 residues. V shed 7 bases and J shed 5 bases, with 11 bases lying between them. The germline gives CDR1 PRHDT, CDR2 FYEKMQ (reference sequence). In DNA, the CDR3 is TGTGCCAGCAAGTGGGCGGGGGAGACCCAGTACTTC. This codes for CASKWAGETQYF.

The genes are TRBV5-1 and TRBJ2-1, with D perhaps matching TRBD1 (7 bases). The CDR3 totals 16 residues. The germline CDR1 and CDR2 sequences are SGHRS and YFSETQ. V shed 3 bases and J shed 8 bases, with 21 bases lying between them. The CDR3 DNA follows: TGCGCCAGCAGCTCGTGGACAGGAGGGCGAGTGGATGAGCAGTTCTTC. It translates to CASSSWTGGRVDEQFF. The variable domain in full, completed from reference TRBV5-1 and TRBJ2-1, reads KAGVTQTPRYLIKTRGQQVTLSCSPISGHRSVSWYQQTPGQGLQFLFEYFSETQRNKGNFPGRFSGRQFSNSRSEMNVSTLELGDSALYLCASSSWTGGRVDEQFFGPGTRLTVL.

This clonotype was recorded many times. The V and J genes are TRBV15 and TRBJ1-1; D not certain. Germline CDR1 and CDR2: LNHNV and YYDKDF (reference sequence). Trimming pared 0 bases from V and 0 bases from J, leaving 2 bases between. This CDR3 contains 13 residues. The CDR3: CATSRDVNTEAFF. DNA for the CDR3: TGTGCCACCAGCAGAGATGTGAACACTGAAGCTTTCTTT.

The chain links TRBV12-3 or TRBV12-4 to TRBJ2-1; maybe TRBD1 (5 bases). The V and J ends lost 6 bases and 10 bases respectively, with 13 bases between them. The CDR3 has 12 amino acids. The CDR3 DNA follows: TGTGCCAGCAGCCTAGACCGACAGGAGCAGTTCTTC. Its protein product is CASSLDRQEQFF.

There are a few counts of this clonotype. CDR3 in DNA: TGTGCCAGCAGCTTCGGGGAACGTACTGAAGCTTTCTTT. Translation gives CASSFGERTEAFF. The V gene is TRBV5-6, the J gene TRBJ1-1; D ambiguous. In germline, CDR1 is SGHDT, CDR2 YYEEEE. CDR3 size: 13 residues. Trimming stripped 2 bases from V and 5 bases from J, with 10 bases between.

The rearrangement uses TRBV28 and TRBJ2-2; TRBD1 might be the D (5 bases). V dropped 6 bases and J dropped 6 bases, with 11 bases sitting between them. CDR3 size: 13 residues. Germline V gene lookup returns CDR1 MDHEN and CDR2 SYDVKM. The CDR3 DNA reads as TGTGCCAGCAGGTCCCAGGGTTCCGGGGAGCTGTTTTTT. Translating gives CASRSQGSGELFF. Variable domain in full (rest from reference TRBV28 and TRBJ2-2): DVKVTQSSRYLVKRTGEKVFLECVQDMDHENMFWYRQDPGLGLRLIYFSYDVKMKEKGDIPEGYSVSREKKERFSLILESASTNQTSMYLCASRSQGSGELFFGEGSRLTVL.

This clonotype has at least ten counts. The chain employs TRBV7-6 and TRBJ1-3; D ambiguous. Trimming pared 10 bases from V and 0 bases from J, leaving 4 bases between. Germline V gene data show CDR1 as SGHVS and CDR2 as FNYEAQ. This CDR3 is built from 11 residues. CDR3 nucleotide sequence: TGTGCCACCTCCTCTGGAAACACCATATATTTT. Amino acids: CATSSGNTIYF.

This chain uses TRBV7-9 with TRBJ1-1; no clear D gene. Germline values: CDR1 SEHNR, CDR2 FQNEAQ (reference sequence). V lost 5 bases and J lost 3, with 13 bases in between. This CDR3 spans 14 amino acids. As DNA, the CDR3 is TGTGCCAGCAGCCCCCGGGCCGGCGACACTGAAGCTTTCTTT. It encodes CASSPRAGDTEAFF.

This clonotype was counted many times. The chain recombines TRBV6-1 with TRBJ2-3; D remains ambiguous. Deletions cut 6 bases from V and 0 bases from J, with 4 bases between. Germline lookup yields CDR1 MNHNS and CDR2 SASEGT. CDR3 length equals 12 residues. The CDR3 sequence is CASRSSTDTQYF. The CDR3 DNA follows: TGTGCCAGCAGGTCAAGCACAGATACGCAGTATTTT.

This clonotype was counted many times. The chain couples TRBV28 to TRBJ2-1; TRBD2 aligns across 14 bases. Trimming took 6 bases from V and 7 from J; bases not matched to a gene: 11. Germline V lookup: CDR1 MDHEN, CDR2 SYDVKM. This CDR3 is 17 amino acids long. CDR3 amino acids: CASSSRLAGGRWNEQFF. CDR3 sequence (DNA): TGTGCCAGCAGCTCGAGACTAGCGGGGGGGCGGTGGAATGAGCAGTTCTTC.

This clonotype was seen a handful of times. The rearrangement joins TRBV20-1 to TRBJ2-5, with D tentatively TRBD2 (5 bases). The CDR3 has 13 residues. The germline V gene has CDR1 DFQATT and CDR2 SNEGSKA (reference sequence). Deletions cut 1 base from V and 5 bases from J, with 11 bases between. Here the CDR3 reads CSARVLVLETQYF. Written as DNA, the CDR3 is TGCAGTGCTAGAGTACTAGTACTTGAGACCCAGTACTTC.

This clonotype was counted ten times or more. This chain connects TRBV20-1 to TRBJ1-5; 9 positions match TRBD1. Losses at the gene ends were 3 bases for V and 5 bases for J; bases not matched to a gene: 8. Per the germline V gene, CDR1 is DFQATT and CDR2 is SNEGSKA (reference sequence). The CDR3 extends over 15 amino acids. The CDR3, as DNA: TGCAGTGCTAGTGGGGACAGGGTGGTCGATCAGCCCCAGCATTTT. It specifies CSASGDRVVDQPQHF.

In this sample, this clonotype turned up many times. This rearrangement joins TRBV12-3 or TRBV12-4 to TRBJ2-3, with 11 bases matching TRBD2. The CDR3 totals 16 residues. V dropped 6 bases and J dropped 2; count of bases not matched to a gene: 7. The CDR3 here is CASSPLAGALTDTQYF. The CDR3 nucleotides read TGTGCCAGCAGCCCACTAGCGGGAGCCCTCACAGATACGCAGTATTTT.

Many counts were recorded for this clonotype. The rearrangement uses TRBV25-1 and TRBJ2-3, with 10 bases matching TRBD1. The CDR3 covers 16 residues. The trim removed 3 bases at V and 4 bases at J, leaving 7 bases unmatched. Germline CDR1 MGHDK, CDR2 SYGVNS. CDR3 nucleotides: TGTGCCAGCAGTGATTCCGGGACAGGGGCCGCAGATACGCAGTATTTT. Encoded protein: CASSDSGTGAADTQYF.

This clonotype was recorded at least ten times. The CDR3 DNA reads as TGTGCCAGCAGCTTAGAGAGGACAGGCGAGCAGTACTTC. Translation: CASSLERTGEQYF. This chain links TRBV7-9 with TRBJ2-7, with 7 bases identical to TRBD1. J was trimmed by 6 bases and V by 1 base; bases with no gene match: 3. Per germline, CDR1 SEHNR and CDR2 FQNEAQ (reference sequence). This CDR3 is 13 amino acids long.

This clonotype was seen many times. The rearrangement links TRBV28 to TRBJ1-1; D not resolved. Germline-derived CDR1 and CDR2 are MDHEN and SYDVKM. The V and J ends lost 3 bases and 0 bases respectively, with 5 bases between them. The CDR3 runs to 13 residues. The DNA of the CDR3 is TGTGCCAGCAGTTTGGTTTTGAACACTGAAGCTTTCTTT. This encodes CASSLVLNTEAFF.

This clonotype appeared a few times. The V and J genes are TRBV29-1 and TRBJ2-3; tentatively, D is TRBD1 (7 bases). V lost 7 bases and J 6 bases, leaving 17 bases between the germline ends. The germline V gene has CDR1 SQVTM and CDR2 ANQGSEA. The CDR3 is 13 amino acids. The CDR3 loop reads CSAQEGAQDTQYF. Here the CDR3 DNA reads TGCAGCGCCCAGGAGGGGGCCCAGGATACGCAGTATTTT.

This clonotype occurred many times. The rearrangement joins TRBV7-6 to TRBJ1-5, with 8 bases aligning to TRBD1. In germline, CDR1 is SGHVS, CDR2 FNYEAQ. With V trimmed by 5 bases and J by 6 bases, 9 bases remained unmatched. The CDR3 is made up of 15 amino acids. The CDR3 is CASSPRAGGTQPQHF. The CDR3 nucleotides are TGTGCCAGCAGCCCCCGAGCAGGGGGCACTCAGCCCCAGCATTTT. The whole variable domain, filled in from reference TRBV7-6 and TRBJ1-5, reads GAGVSQSPRYKVTKRGQDVALRCDPISGHVSLYWYRQALGQGPEFLTYFNYEAQQDKSGLPNDRFSAERPEGSISTLTIQRTEQRDSAMYRCASSPRAGGTQPQHFGDGTRLSIL.

This clonotype was seen ten or more times. The V gene is TRBV29-1, the J gene TRBJ1-1; possibly TRBD1 for D (5 bases). Germline V CDR1 and CDR2: SQVTM, ANQGSEA. Trimming pared 4 bases from V and 1 base from J, leaving 19 bases between. CDR3 length: 16 residues. CDR3 sequence reads: CSVAGGEGLGNTEAFF. CDR3 DNA: TGCAGCGTTGCTGGGGGAGAGGGTTTAGGGAACACTGAAGCTTTCTTT.

This clonotype has at least ten counts. V gene TRBV7-2 combines with J gene TRBJ1-2; D call uncertain. V lost 1 base to trimming and J lost 8 bases, with 5 bases between them. This CDR3 contains 11 residues. Germline V gives CDR1 SGHTA, CDR2 FQGNSA. The DNA for the CDR3 is TGTGCCAGCAGCTTAGGTGGGGGCTACACCTTC. The encoded protein is CASSLGGGYTF.

This clonotype came up many times. The chain employs TRBV7-2 and TRBJ2-6; 7 positions match TRBD1. CDR1 is SGHTA, CDR2 FQGNSA, per germline. The V and J ends lost 3 bases and 2 bases, in that order; junction bases with no gene match: 1. CDR3 length equals 15 residues. This CDR3 reads CASSFDRAGANVLTF. CDR3 coding DNA: TGTGCCAGCAGCTTCGACAGGGCTGGGGCCAACGTCCTGACTTTC.

This clonotype occurred a few times. The gene calls are TRBV9 and TRBJ2-1; D might be TRBD2 (5 bases). The CDR3 consists of 15 residues. Germline CDR1 is SGDLS and CDR2 is YYNGEE. Trimming shortened V by 4 bases and J by 9 bases, and 20 bases separated the two germline ends. The chain's CDR3 is CASSPHDRGGVEQFF. The CDR3 DNA follows: TGTGCCAGCAGCCCCCATGATCGGGGTGGGGTTGAGCAGTTCTTC.

This sequence joins TRBV28 and TRBJ1-5; D gene ambiguous. The CDR3 runs to 15 residues. Trimming took 6 bases from V and 3 from J, leaving 15 bases between them. Germline-derived CDR1 and CDR2 are MDHEN and SYDVKM. Written as DNA, the CDR3 is TGTGCCAGCAGAAGAATGGCTATGCCCAATCAGCCCCAGCATTTT. This encodes CASRRMAMPNQPQHF.

Ten or more counts support this clonotype. The chain couples TRBV7-2 to TRBJ2-1; D might be TRBD1 (6 bases). V lost 5 bases and J lost 5, with 19 bases in between. CDR1 is SGHTA, CDR2 FQGNSA, per germline. CDR3 size: 16 residues. CDR3 protein: CASSEERDIGDNEQFF. CDR3 nucleotide sequence: TGTGCCAGCAGCGAGGAACGGGACATCGGCGACAATGAGCAGTTCTTC.

In its sample, this clonotype was seen many times. V usage is TRBV12-3 or TRBV12-4 and J usage is TRBJ2-7; TRBD2 matches at 9 bases. The CDR3 is made up of 15 amino acids. The trim removed 3 bases at V and 4 bases at J, leaving 7 bases unmatched. CDR3 residues: CASSLRGGLAYEQYF. The CDR3 DNA reads TGTGCCAGCAGTTTGCGGGGGGGCCTGGCGTACGAGCAGTACTTC.